This TCR beta chain was sequenced for a study of T cell changes during pregnancy in multiple sclerosis. CDR1 and CDR2 (germline): DFQATT, SNEGSKA (reference sequence). The CDR3 is 10 residues long. V lost 5 bases, J lost 7 bases, and 2 bases stayed unmatched. The method was immunoSEQ multiplex PCR; TCRdb's version includes in-frame clones alone and lacks a portion of them. The sample contains under 85,000 clones, about 90% of which appear only once. Here the sequenced sample was CD4+ T cells from peripheral blood mononuclear cells, taken in the second trimester of pregnancy. This chain links TRBV20-1 with TRBJ2-7; TRBD1 matches at 7 bases. This sequence was found in a female donor with multiple sclerosis, enrolled in a pregnancy study. The DNA of the CDR3 is TGCAGTGCTGGGACAGTAGAGCAGTACTTC. Translating it yields CSAGTVEQYF.